Listed below are T cell receptor beta chains from one sample, sequenced in a study of blood T cell repertoires in COVID-19. Assay: immunoSEQ multiplex PCR; the TCRdb copy retains only in-frame clones and omits some. This table holds roughly 260,000 clones, 70% to 90% found once. The sequenced sample was peripheral blood. The origin of the receptors is a woman aged 40 to 50 who had recovered from COVID-19. Each CDR3 is given with its conserved first and last residue. D genes are given only for firm matches. For some rows the clone size is stated as once, few or many, or as a class when expanded; others skip it.

D gene,V gene,clone size,CDR3 length,J gene,CDR3 protein,CDR3 DNA
TRBD2,TRBV7-2,NA,14,TRBJ2-7,CASRLLAGGKEQYF,TGTGCCAGCCGACTCTTAGCGGGAGGTAAAGAGCAGTACTTC
NA,TRBV6-2/TRBV6-3,NA,17,TRBJ2-6,CASSYFAASTGANVLTF,TGTGCCAGCAGTTACTTTGCGGCATCCACTGGGGCCAACGTCCTGACTTTC
TRBD1,TRBV5-4,NA,19,TRBJ2-6,CASSIGTGGFRSGANVLTF,TGTGCCAGCAGCATAGGGACAGGGGGCTTTCGCTCTGGGGCCAACGTCCTGACTTTC
TRBD2,TRBV27,NA,15,TRBJ2-7,CASSLRLAGLYEQYF,TGTGCCAGCAGTTTACGACTAGCGGGGCTATACGAGCAGTACTTC
TRBD1,TRBV11-2,NA,15,TRBJ1-1,CASSLLRTGGTEAFF,TGTGCCAGCAGCTTATTACGGACAGGGGGCACTGAAGCTTTCTTT
TRBD1,TRBV18,NA,14,TRBJ1-1,CASRNRDRNTEAFF,TGTGCCAGTCGGAACCGGGACAGGAACACTGAAGCTTTCTTT
NA,TRBV2,few,15,TRBJ1-1,CASSVSTAGGTEAFF,TGTGCCAGCAGTGTCTCAACGGCCGGGGGCACTGAAGCTTTCTTT
TRBD2,TRBV7-2,NA,16,TRBJ2-1,CASSLGVSGPTGEQFF,TGTGCCAGCAGCTTAGGAGTTAGCGGGCCCACTGGTGAGCAGTTCTTC
NA,TRBV21-1,NA,14,TRBJ1-6,CASSPGTGFSPLHF,TGTGCCAGCAGCCCCGGGACAGGTTTCTCACCCCTCCACTTT
NA,TRBV4-2,NA,16,TRBJ1-5,CASSQEQGLGNQPQHF,TGTGCCAGCAGCCAAGAACAGGGCTTAGGCAATCAGCCCCAGCATTTT
TRBD1,TRBV28,NA,13,TRBJ2-7,CASSRGPTYEQYF,TGTGCCAGCAGCAGGGGGCCTACCTACGAGCAGTACTTC
NA,TRBV4-3,once,16,TRBJ2-5,CASSQDLGGGPGTQYF,TGCGCCAGCAGCCAAGACCTCGGCGGGGGCCCCGGGACCCAGTACTTC
NA,TRBV7-6,NA,12,TRBJ2-5,CASSSTGETQYF,TGTGCCAGCAGCTCCACGGGAGAGACCCAGTACTTC
TRBD1,TRBV27,NA,14,TRBJ2-7,CASSLRQGMHEQYF,TGTGCCAGCAGTTTACGACAGGGGATGCACGAGCAGTACTTC
TRBD2,TRBV15,NA,17,TRBJ2-1,CATSRGTSGGGDNEQFF,TGTGCCACCAGCAGAGGGACTAGCGGGGGGGGAGACAATGAGCAGTTCTTC
NA,TRBV2,NA,14,TRBJ1-6,CASSSQGYDSPLHF,TGTGCCAGCAGTTCGCAGGGATACGATTCACCCCTCCACTTT
TRBD1,TRBV4-3,NA,17,TRBJ1-4,CASSQLTQGAFNEKLFF,TGCGCCAGCAGCCAACTAACTCAGGGGGCATTTAATGAAAAACTGTTTTTT